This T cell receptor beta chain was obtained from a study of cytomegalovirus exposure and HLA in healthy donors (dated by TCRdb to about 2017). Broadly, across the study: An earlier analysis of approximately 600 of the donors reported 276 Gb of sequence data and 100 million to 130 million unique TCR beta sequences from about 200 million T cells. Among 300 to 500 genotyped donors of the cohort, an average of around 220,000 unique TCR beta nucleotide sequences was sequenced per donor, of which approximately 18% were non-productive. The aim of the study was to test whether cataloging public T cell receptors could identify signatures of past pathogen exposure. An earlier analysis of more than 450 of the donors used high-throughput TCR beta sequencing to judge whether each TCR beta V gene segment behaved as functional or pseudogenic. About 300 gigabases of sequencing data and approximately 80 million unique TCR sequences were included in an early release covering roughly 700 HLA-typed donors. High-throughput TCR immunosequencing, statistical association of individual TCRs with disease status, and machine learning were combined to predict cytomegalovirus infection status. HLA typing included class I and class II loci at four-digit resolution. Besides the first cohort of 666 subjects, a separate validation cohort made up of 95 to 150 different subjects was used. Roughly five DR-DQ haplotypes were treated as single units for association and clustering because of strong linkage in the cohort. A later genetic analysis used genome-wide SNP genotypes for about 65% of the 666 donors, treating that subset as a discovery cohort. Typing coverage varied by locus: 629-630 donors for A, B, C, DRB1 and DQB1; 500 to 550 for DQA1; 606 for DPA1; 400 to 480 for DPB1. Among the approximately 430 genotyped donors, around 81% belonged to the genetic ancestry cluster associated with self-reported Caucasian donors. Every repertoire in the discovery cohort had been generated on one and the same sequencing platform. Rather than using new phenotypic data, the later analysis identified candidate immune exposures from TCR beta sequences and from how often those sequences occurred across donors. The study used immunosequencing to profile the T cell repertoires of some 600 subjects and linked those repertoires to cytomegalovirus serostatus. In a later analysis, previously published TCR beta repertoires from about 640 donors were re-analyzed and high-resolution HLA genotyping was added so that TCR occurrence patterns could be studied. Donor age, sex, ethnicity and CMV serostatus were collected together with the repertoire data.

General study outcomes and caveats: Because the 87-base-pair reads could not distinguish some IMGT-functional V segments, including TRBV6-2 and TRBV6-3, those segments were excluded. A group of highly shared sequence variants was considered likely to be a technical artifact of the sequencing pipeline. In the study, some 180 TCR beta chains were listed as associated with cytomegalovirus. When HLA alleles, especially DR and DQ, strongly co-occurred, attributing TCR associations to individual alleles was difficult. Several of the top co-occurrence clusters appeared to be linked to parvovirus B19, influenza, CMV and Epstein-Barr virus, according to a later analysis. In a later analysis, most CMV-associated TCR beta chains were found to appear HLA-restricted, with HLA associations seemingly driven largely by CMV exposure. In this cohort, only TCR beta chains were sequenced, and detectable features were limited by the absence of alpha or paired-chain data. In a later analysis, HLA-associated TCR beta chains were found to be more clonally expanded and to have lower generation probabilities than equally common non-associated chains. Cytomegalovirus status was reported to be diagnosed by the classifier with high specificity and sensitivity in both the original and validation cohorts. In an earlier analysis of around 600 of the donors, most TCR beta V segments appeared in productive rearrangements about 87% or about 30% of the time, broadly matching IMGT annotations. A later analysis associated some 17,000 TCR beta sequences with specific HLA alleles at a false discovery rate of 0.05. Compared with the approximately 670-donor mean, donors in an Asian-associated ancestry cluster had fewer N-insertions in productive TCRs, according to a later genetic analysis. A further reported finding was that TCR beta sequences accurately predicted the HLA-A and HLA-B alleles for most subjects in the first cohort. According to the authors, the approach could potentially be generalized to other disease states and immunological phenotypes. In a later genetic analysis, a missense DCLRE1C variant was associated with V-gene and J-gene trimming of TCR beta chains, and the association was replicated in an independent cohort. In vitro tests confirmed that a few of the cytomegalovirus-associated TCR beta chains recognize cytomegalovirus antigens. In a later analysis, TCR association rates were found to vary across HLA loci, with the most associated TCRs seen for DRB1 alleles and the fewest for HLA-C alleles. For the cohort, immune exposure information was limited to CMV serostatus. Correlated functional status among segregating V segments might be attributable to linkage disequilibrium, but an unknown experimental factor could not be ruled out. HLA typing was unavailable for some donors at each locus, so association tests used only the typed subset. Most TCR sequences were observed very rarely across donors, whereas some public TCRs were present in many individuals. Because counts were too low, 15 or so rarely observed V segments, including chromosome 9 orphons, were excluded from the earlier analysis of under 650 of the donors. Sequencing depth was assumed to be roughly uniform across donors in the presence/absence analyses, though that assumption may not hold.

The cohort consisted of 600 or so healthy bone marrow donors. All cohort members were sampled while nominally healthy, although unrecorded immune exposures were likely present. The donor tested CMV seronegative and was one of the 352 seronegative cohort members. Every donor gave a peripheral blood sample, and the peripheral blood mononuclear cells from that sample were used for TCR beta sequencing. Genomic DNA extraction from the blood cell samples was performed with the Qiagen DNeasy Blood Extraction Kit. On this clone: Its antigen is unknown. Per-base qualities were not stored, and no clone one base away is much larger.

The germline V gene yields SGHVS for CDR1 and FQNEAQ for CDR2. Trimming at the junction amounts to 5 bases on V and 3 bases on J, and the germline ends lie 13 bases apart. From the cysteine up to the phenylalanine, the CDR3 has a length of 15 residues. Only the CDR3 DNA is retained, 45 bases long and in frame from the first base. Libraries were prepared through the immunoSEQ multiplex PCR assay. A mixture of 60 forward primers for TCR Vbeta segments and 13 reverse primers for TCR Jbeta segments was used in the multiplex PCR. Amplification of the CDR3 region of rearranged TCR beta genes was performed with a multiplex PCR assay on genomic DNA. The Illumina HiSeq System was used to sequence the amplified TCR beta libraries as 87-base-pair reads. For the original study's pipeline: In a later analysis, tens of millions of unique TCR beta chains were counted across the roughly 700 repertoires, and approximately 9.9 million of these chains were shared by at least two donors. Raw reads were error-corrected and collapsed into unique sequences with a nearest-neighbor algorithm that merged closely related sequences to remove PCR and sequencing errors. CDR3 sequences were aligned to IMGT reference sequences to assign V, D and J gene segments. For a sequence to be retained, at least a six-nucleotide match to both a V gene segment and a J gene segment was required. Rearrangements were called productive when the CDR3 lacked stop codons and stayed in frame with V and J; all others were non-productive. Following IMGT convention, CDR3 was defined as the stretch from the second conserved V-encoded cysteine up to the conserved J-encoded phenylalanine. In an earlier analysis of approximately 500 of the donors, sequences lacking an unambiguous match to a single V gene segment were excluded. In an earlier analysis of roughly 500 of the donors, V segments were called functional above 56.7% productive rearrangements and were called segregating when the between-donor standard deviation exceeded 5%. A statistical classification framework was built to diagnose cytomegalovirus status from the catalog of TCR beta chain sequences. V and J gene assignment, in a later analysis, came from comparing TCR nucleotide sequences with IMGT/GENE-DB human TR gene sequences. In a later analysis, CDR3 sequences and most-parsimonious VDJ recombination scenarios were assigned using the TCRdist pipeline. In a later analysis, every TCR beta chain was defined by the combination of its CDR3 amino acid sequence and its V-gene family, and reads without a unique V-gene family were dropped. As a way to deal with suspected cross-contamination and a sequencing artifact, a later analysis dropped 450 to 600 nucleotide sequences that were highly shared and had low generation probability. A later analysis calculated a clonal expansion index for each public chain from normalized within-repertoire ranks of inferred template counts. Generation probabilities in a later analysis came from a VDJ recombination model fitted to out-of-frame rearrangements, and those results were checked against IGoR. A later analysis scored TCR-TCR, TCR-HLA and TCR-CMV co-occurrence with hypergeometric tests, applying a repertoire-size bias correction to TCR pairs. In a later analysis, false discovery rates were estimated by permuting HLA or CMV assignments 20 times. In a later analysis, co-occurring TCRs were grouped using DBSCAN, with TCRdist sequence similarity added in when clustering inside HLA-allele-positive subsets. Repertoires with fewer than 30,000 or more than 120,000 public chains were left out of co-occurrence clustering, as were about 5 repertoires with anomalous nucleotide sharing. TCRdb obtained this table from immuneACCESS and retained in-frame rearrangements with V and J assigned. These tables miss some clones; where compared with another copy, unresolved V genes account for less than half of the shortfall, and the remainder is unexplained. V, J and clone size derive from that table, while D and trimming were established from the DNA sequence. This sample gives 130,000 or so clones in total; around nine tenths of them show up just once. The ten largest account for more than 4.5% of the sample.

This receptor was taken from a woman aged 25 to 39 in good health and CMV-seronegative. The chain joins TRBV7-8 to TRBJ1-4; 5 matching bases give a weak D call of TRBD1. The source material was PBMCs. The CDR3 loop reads CASSPKTAPNEKLFF. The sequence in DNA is TGTGCCAGCAGCCCTAAGACAGCACCTAATGAAAAACTGTTTTTT.